This T cell receptor beta chain was found in a study of naive and memory T cell subsets. This clonotype came up many times. The CDR3 sequence is 12 residues long. J lost 11 bases, V lost 5 bases, and 6 bases had no gene match. Germline CDR1 is SGHTA and CDR2 is FQGNSA. Both TRBC1 and TRBC2 were covered by a beta constant-region primer of two equimolar oligonucleotides. An oligonucleotide with the SP2 primer and a 12-nucleotide UMI was ligated to the cDNA 3' end. TCRdb ran MiXCR on the UMI-ligation and nested PCR reads and lists one entry per CDR3 protein. Here the sample spans about 4,600 distinct CDR3 sequences, around 6.9% being singletons.

This chain connects TRBV7-2 to TRBJ2-4, with TRBD2 matching 7 bases. The sequence derives from a human donor in good health. Sequenced: CD4+ TEMRA cells from blood. This sample's subset: effector memory re-expressing CD45RA, CD45RA+ CD27-. CDR3 amino acids: CASSLGTTFQYF. CDR3 DNA: TGTGCCAGCAGCCTCGGGACTACTTTTCAGTACTTC.